This T cell receptor (beta chain) stems from a study of T cells expressing NK-cell markers (dated by TCRdb to 2019 to 2021). Describing the broader study: TCR beta-chain repertoires were profiled in sorted CD3+CD56+NKG2C+, CD3+CD56+NKG2C- and CD3+CD56-NKG2C+ T-cell subsets from about 8 donors. Seven of the eight sequenced donors were HCMV-seropositive and one was HCMV-seronegative. The study sequenced eight donors, all healthy volunteers chosen at random: three men and five women. Sequencing of the libraries produced 2 x 150 bp reads on Illumina HiSeq 2000/2500, MiSeq or NextSeq.

A commercial ELISA kit detecting HCMV-specific IgG in serum was used to determine HCMV serostatus. Ficoll density gradient centrifugation was used to isolate peripheral blood mononuclear cells from blood. What the study reported, not specific to this receptor: Whether the expanded NKG2C-expressing T cell clones were specific for HCMV antigens remained unclear. Those dominant clonotypes were again the most abundant among CD3+CD56-NKG2C+ cells in four donors, at roughly 28.3-65%. For about 6 donors, the dominant CD3+CD56+NKG2C+ clonotypes were among the top 10 CD8+ clonotypes and accounted for about 1.0-7.5% of CD8+ T cells.

Worth noting for this clonotype: Its antigen has not been determined.

The CDR3 runs 15 residues from the cysteine to the phenylalanine. DNA is not recorded here. CDR1 and CDR2 (LGHNT, FRNRAP) derive from the germline V gene. Instrument used: Illumina HiSeq 2000. 5'RACE template switching, by which a universal primer site and unique molecular identifiers were added, was used to make TCR beta cDNA libraries. Synthesis of cDNA was primed from the TCR beta constant segment and was followed by two consecutive PCR amplification steps. From the authors' description of their analysis: MIGEC handled demultiplexing of the reads and grouping by UMI, while MiTCR was used to assemble and quantify clonotypes. Only TCR cDNA sequences supported by at least two reads were kept to exclude erroneous sequences. Downstream repertoire analysis used the tcR package, and clonotypes were matched across fractions by CDR3 nucleotide sequence plus V segment. VDJmatch was used to annotate antigen specificity against VDJdb, with one amino acid substitution in CDR3 permitted. TCRdb reprocessed the reads; each CDR3 protein sequence makes one entry, and DNA is unavailable. In this record, the V and J calls reflect TCRdb's handling and not the investigators' own analysis. The sample table holds hundreds of thousands of distinct CDR3 sequences. The biggest ten clones account for less than 7.5% of the sample.

The chain is encoded by TRBV12-5 joined to TRBJ2-3. This clonotype originated in a woman aged 18 to 75 in good health. Sequenced: blood T cells: a sorted CD56 or NKG2C T cell subset, CD4+ or CD8+ T cells, or bulk PBMC T cells (not recorded which). CDR3 loop: CASGTGTKTTDTQYF. Extended through the reference TRBV12-5 and TRBJ2-3 proteins, this CDR3 yields the full variable domain: DARVTQTPRHKVTEMGQEVTMRCQPILGHNTVFWYRQTMMQGLELLAYFRNRAPLDDSGMPKDRFSAEMPDATLATLKIQPSEPRDSAVYFCASGTGTKTTDTQYFGPGTRLTVL.